The 3 T cell receptor beta chains below were found in one sample sequenced in a study of blood T cells in healthy people across ages. Sample-barcoded 5' priming and a J-beta primer mix drove a second PCR of roughly 6 to 12 cycles. MiXCR, run by TCRdb on the 5' RACE reads, gives a single entry per CDR3 protein. The sample lists 600,000 or so distinct CDR3 sequences; 40% to 50% were seen once. Specimen: blood. The origin of the receptors is a man at least 80 years old in good health.

In nucleotides, the CDR3 is TGCAGTCCTTTTGGACTAGCGGGGGGGCGAGAGACCCAGTACTTC. Protein product: CSPFGLAGGRETQYF. J is TRBJ2-5 and V is TRBV20-1; TRBD2 aligns across 15 bases. Germline V gene data show CDR1 as DFQATT and CDR2 as SNEGSKA (reference sequence). The CDR3 covers 15 residues. Trimming at V came to 8 bases and at J to 4 bases, leaving 8 bases not matched to a gene.

The genes are TRBV29-1 and TRBJ2-1, with 8 bases aligning to TRBD2. J gave up 6 bases and V 4 bases, and 5 bases lay outside the gene matches. Germline V gene data show CDR1 as SQVTM and CDR2 as ANQGSEA. The CDR3 consists of 13 residues. The CDR3 sequence is CSVVEAGGNEQFF. The CDR3 coding sequence is TGCAGCGTTGTTGAGGCGGGGGGCAATGAGCAGTTCTTC.

CDR3 coding DNA: TGCGCCAGCAGCCGAGGGATAGGGAGGACGAATGAGCAGTTCTTC. Protein product: CASSRGIGRTNEQFF. This chain links TRBV4-3 with TRBJ2-1; possible D gene TRBD2, 6 bases. The germline V gene encodes CDR1 LGHNA and CDR2 YSLEER. CDR3 length equals 15 residues. Trimming cost V 4 bases and J 7 bases, with 17 bases left between them.